The 23 T cell receptor beta chains below all came from one sample that was sequenced in a study of PD-1 blockade in classical Hodgkin lymphoma. Here immunoSEQ multiplex PCR was the method, and the copy in TCRdb shows in-frame clones only, minus some. The sample holds about 44,000 clones, roughly 70% seen once. Time point here: cycle 4 day 1 (C4D1), after 6 weeks of nivolumab. Each patient's relapse followed autologous stem cell transplantation, and brentuximab vedotin exposure varied. This material consisted of peripheral blood mononuclear cells (PBMCs), taken before the fourth cycle of nivolumab. The source is a human donor with classical Hodgkin lymphoma.

The chain uses TRBV18 and TRBJ2-2; no clear D. Germline-derived CDR1 and CDR2 are KGHSH and LQKENI. V shed 2 bases and J shed 7 bases, with 5 bases lying between them. CDR3 length: 12 residues. The CDR3 bases are TGTGCCAGCTCACCAAAGGACGGGGAGCTGTTTTTT. It encodes CASSPKDGELFF. Full variable domain (missing parts from reference TRBV18 and TRBJ2-2): NAGVMQNPRHLVRRRGQEARLRCSPMKGHSHVYWYRQLPEEGLKFMVYLQKENIIDESGMPKERFSAEFPKEGPSILRIQQVVRGDSAAYFCASSPKDGELFFGEGSRLTVL.

The V call is TRBV5-1, the J call TRBJ1-1, with D possibly being TRBD1 (6 bases). From germline, CDR1 is SGHRS and CDR2 YFSETQ. V lost 7 bases and J 2 bases, leaving 12 bases between the germline ends. The CDR3 length is 13 residues. The CDR3 here is CASGHRENTEAFF. The DNA of the CDR3 is TGCGCCAGCGGCCACAGGGAAAACACTGAAGCTTTCTTT.

The chain has TRBV11-2 and TRBJ2-7; possibly TRBD1 for D (5 bases). CDR3 length equals 15 residues. The V gene's germline CDR1 is SGHAT and CDR2 FQNNGV. V was shortened by 5 bases and J by 2 bases, with 16 bases between the two germline ends. CDR3 residues: CASSPRGFITYEQYF. The CDR3, as DNA: TGTGCCAGCAGCCCAAGGGGATTTATCACCTACGAGCAGTACTTC.

A single count supports this clone. Within the sample, other DNA sequences also encode this same CDR3. This chain connects TRBV28 to TRBJ1-2; the D is unclear. V was pared by 8 bases and J by 5 bases, with 6 bases between. Germline lookup yields CDR1 MDHEN and CDR2 SYDVKM. The CDR3 has 10 amino acids. For the CDR3, the DNA is TGTGCCAGCCTGGGATATGGCTACACCTTC. This sequence encodes CASLGYGYTF.

The J gene is TRBJ1-6, the V gene TRBV2; D gene ambiguous. The CDR3 loop spans 13 amino acids. The germline CDR1 and CDR2 sequences are SNHLY and FYNNEI. V gave up 7 bases and J gave up 9 bases, with 13 bases separating them. The CDR3 nucleotides are TGTGCCAGCACCTTATGGGAGGGTTCACCCCTCCACTTT. It yields the protein CASTLWEGSPLHF.

The gene calls are TRBV10-3 and TRBJ2-3, with TRBD2 matching over 9 bases. Germline lookup yields CDR1 ENHRY and CDR2 SYGVKD. CDR3 length: 14 residues. The trim removed 7 bases at V and 4 bases at J, leaving 6 bases unmatched. The CDR3 spells CAITSGGPADTQYF. Written as DNA, the CDR3 is TGTGCCATCACGAGCGGGGGGCCAGCAGATACGCAGTATTTT.

This clone was seen repeatedly, ten times or more. The chain is built from TRBV25-1 and TRBJ2-3; 8 positions match TRBD1. V shed 4 bases, J shed 2 bases, and the junction held 8 bases outside the gene matches. The germline CDR1 and CDR2 sequences are MGHDK and SYGVNS. This CDR3 is built from 16 residues. The CDR3 loop reads CASSVSDRGSTDTQYF. The CDR3 nucleotides are TGTGCCAGCAGTGTGTCCGACAGGGGCTCCACAGATACGCAGTATTTT.

This rearrangement joins TRBV20-1 to TRBJ2-5; D not certain. This CDR3 region has 10 residues. The V end lost 5 bases, the J end lost 5 bases, and 6 bases lay between the germline ends. The germline V gene has CDR1 DFQATT and CDR2 SNEGSKA (reference sequence). CDR3 region: CSADGETQYF. CDR3 in DNA: TGCAGTGCTGACGGGGAGACCCAGTACTTC.

The CDR3 DNA follows: TGCGCCAGCAGCCAAGTGGGGGTGGGGGTTGGCTACACCTTC. Residues: CASSQVGVGVGYTF. The chain combines TRBV4-3 with TRBJ1-2, with D possibly being TRBD1 (5 bases). Trimming took off 1 base at V and 7 bases at J, with 13 bases between the two ends. CDR1 and CDR2 from the germline V gene are LGHNA and YSLEER. The CDR3 is 14 amino acids.

This sequence joins TRBV28 and TRBJ2-5; D is ambiguous. The CDR3 loop spans 16 amino acids. V lost 6 bases and J lost 1, with 18 bases in between. CDR1 and CDR2 from the germline V gene are MDHEN and SYDVKM. The CDR3 nucleotides are TGTGCCAGCAGCTCTCGAGATGGCGATGGCCAAGAGACCCAGTACTTC. As protein: CASSSRDGDGQETQYF.

The CDR3 DNA sequence: TGTGCCAGCAGTTACGGTCGACAGGGGATCTACGAGCAGTACTTC. Translated, it gives CASSYGRQGIYEQYF. The V gene is TRBV6-5, the J gene TRBJ2-7, with 8 bases matching TRBD1. V dropped 2 bases and J dropped 3; count of bases not matched to a gene: 6. The CDR3 loop spans 15 amino acids. The V gene's germline CDR1 is MNHEY and CDR2 SVGAGI.

V usage is TRBV6-5 and J usage is TRBJ1-3, with D tentatively TRBD1 (5 bases). Trimming shortened V by 2 bases and J by 0 bases, and 8 bases separated the two germline ends. The CDR3 has 15 amino acids. The germline V gene encodes CDR1 MNHEY and CDR2 SVGAGI. The CDR3 loop reads CASSYAGTSGNTIYF. For the CDR3, the DNA is TGTGCCAGCAGTTACGCCGGGACCTCTGGAAACACCATATATTTT.

This sequence joins TRBV28 and TRBJ2-5; 10 positions agree with TRBD2. Germline values: CDR1 MDHEN, CDR2 SYDVKM. J gave up 2 bases and V 6 bases, and 9 bases lay outside the gene matches. The CDR3 contains 16 residues. In DNA form, the CDR3 reads TGTGCCAGCAGCATAACGGGACTAGCGAATCAAGAGACCCAGTACTTC. It is translated as CASSITGLANQETQYF.

V and J are TRBV7-8 and TRBJ1-1; D not resolved. Germline V CDR1 and CDR2: SGHVS, FQNEAQ. The CDR3 covers 13 residues. Trimming left V 6 bases short and J 2 bases short, with 10 bases between. The CDR3 region is CASRDGLNTEAFF. Here the CDR3 DNA reads TGTGCCAGCAGGGACGGACTCAACACTGAAGCTTTCTTT.

The table lists this clone with a count of one. The chain uses TRBV2 and TRBJ1-1; 7 positions agree with TRBD1. The trim removed 5 bases at V and 5 bases at J, leaving 2 bases unmatched. The CDR3 sequence is 12 residues long. Germline V CDR1 and CDR2: SNHLY, FYNNEI. This CDR3 reads CASSWDRTEAFF. In DNA form, the CDR3 reads TGTGCCAGCAGTTGGGACAGAACTGAAGCTTTCTTT.

The CDR3 DNA reads as TGTGCCAGCACAGGCAGCAAGAACACCGGGGAGCTGTTTTTT. It specifies CASTGSKNTGELFF. This sequence joins TRBV6-6 and TRBJ2-2; D is uncertain. This CDR3 region has 14 residues. V lost 7 bases and J 1 base, leaving 10 bases between the germline ends. The germline gives CDR1 MNHNY, CDR2 SVGAGI (reference sequence).

This clone occurred a few times. CDR3 in DNA: TGTGCCACCAGCAGGGGACAGGCCCTTTTGGTCGATAATTCACCCCTCCACTTT. Amino acid sequence: CATSRGQALLVDNSPLHF. The V gene is TRBV15, the J gene TRBJ1-6; TRBD1 matches at 8 bases. The CDR3 runs 18 residues. CDR1 LNHNV and CDR2 YYDKDF come from the germline V gene (reference sequence). Trimming cost V 3 bases and J 5 bases; bases outside gene matches: 12.

The count of this clone is one. CDR3 in DNA: TGTGCCAGCCACATGGCTCGGGGTACAGCTTTCTTT. It translates to CASHMARGTAFF. The V call is TRBV19, the J call TRBJ1-1; no reliable D call. Germline CDR1 and CDR2: LNHDA and SQIVND (reference sequence). The CDR3 runs 12 residues. The V end lost 9 bases, the J end lost 10 bases, and 18 bases lay between the germline ends.

A single count supports this clone. The chain employs TRBV28 and TRBJ1-2; possible D gene TRBD1, 5 bases. Deletions cut 2 bases from V and 8 bases from J, with 18 bases between. The CDR3 loop spans 15 amino acids. CDR1 MDHEN and CDR2 SYDVKM come from the germline V gene. The CDR3 region is CASSLTRLGGWGYTF. CDR3 nucleotides: TGTGCCAGCAGTTTAACCCGTTTGGGGGGATGGGGCTACACCTTC.

The chain is built from TRBV15 and TRBJ1-2; D might be TRBD1 (6 bases). Germline V lookup: CDR1 LNHNV, CDR2 YYDKDF (reference sequence). Between the trimmed V and J ends, which lost 0 bases and 3 bases, there was a span of 14 bases. This CDR3 is built from 16 residues. CDR3 sequence reads: CATSRDPPGAYYGYTF. Written as DNA, the CDR3 is TGTGCCACCAGCAGAGATCCCCCGGGGGCCTACTATGGCTACACCTTC.

CDR3 bases: TGTGCCAGCAGCTGGGCGAGCGAGCAGTACTTC. Encoded protein: CASSWASEQYF. The rearrangement links TRBV7-2 to TRBJ2-7, with no clear D. CDR3 length: 11 amino acids. CDR1 is SGHTA, CDR2 FQGNSA, per germline. The V gene lost 4 bases and the J gene lost 6 bases, with 7 bases spanning the gap.

The sample holds one count of this clone. The genes are TRBV6-5 and TRBJ1-1, with 7 bases fitting TRBD1. Looked up from germline, CDR1 is MNHEY and CDR2 is SVGAGI. V shed 3 bases, J shed 11 bases, and the junction held 15 bases outside the gene matches. This CDR3 region has 15 residues. The CDR3 reads CASSYLGQALRGAFF. The CDR3 DNA is TGTGCCAGCAGTTATCTTGGACAGGCCTTAAGGGGGGCTTTCTTT.

V usage is TRBV6-6 and J usage is TRBJ2-7; D remains unclear. The CDR3 is 16 amino acids. Trimming cost V 0 bases and J 3 bases, with 15 bases left between them. Germline assignment: CDR1 MNHNY and CDR2 SVGAGI (reference sequence). In DNA, the CDR3 is TGTGCCAGCAGTTACTCTTTAGTAGGGAAGGGCTACGAGCAGTACTTC. Translation: CASSYSLVGKGYEQYF.